The T cell receptor beta chain under discussion was sequenced for a study of technical replicates of blood from a few donors. TCRdb's copy holds only in-frame clones and misses some; the assay was immunoSEQ multiplex PCR. The data show around 80,000 clones, less than 99% seen once. V gave up 5 bases and J gave up 7 bases; unmatched junction bases: 10. The CDR3 is 16 residues long. The V gene's germline CDR1 is SGHTA and CDR2 FQGNSA. This TCR was sampled from a human donor in good health. The chain has TRBV7-2 and TRBJ2-1; 11 bases fit TRBD2. The sequencing input was T cells isolated from PBMCs. CDR3 loop: CASSLIAGGGKNEQFF. DNA for the CDR3: TGTGCCAGCAGCCTAATAGCGGGAGGGGGAAAAAATGAGCAGTTCTTC. The complete variable domain, with remaining parts taken from reference TRBV7-2 and TRBJ2-1, reads GAGVSQSPSNKVTEKGKDVELRCDPISGHTALYWYRQSLGQGLEFLIYFQGNSAPDKSGLPSDRFSAERTGGSVSTLTIQRTQQEDSAVYLCASSLIAGGGKNEQFFGPGTRLTVL.